Shown below are 3 T cell receptor beta chains from a single sample sequenced in a study of OX40 agonist ivuxolimab in advanced cancers. Assay: immunoSEQ multiplex PCR; the TCRdb copy retains only in-frame clones and omits some. The sample has around 60,000 clones, roughly 83% seen once. Material: CD4+ or CD8+ T cells sorted from blood, obtained in a trial of the OX40 agonist ivuxolimab. Every receptor here comes from an adult with an advanced solid tumor such as melanoma, head and neck, liver or kidney cancer.

This chain joins TRBV11-3 and TRBJ2-1; D unclear. The germline CDR1 and CDR2 sequences are SGHNT and YENEEA. This CDR3 comprises 17 residues. V gave up 5 bases and J gave up 0 bases, with 17 bases separating them. The CDR3 loop reads CASSPGVELSSYNEQFF. CDR3 in DNA: TGTGCCAGCAGCCCCGGAGTGGAGCTTAGCTCCTACAATGAGCAGTTCTTC.

V gene TRBV18 combines with J gene TRBJ1-1; possibly TRBD1 for D (5 bases). The CDR3 sequence is 15 residues long. Germline loops: CDR1 KGHSH, CDR2 LQKENI. Trimming left V 2 bases short and J 0 bases short, with 10 bases between. The CDR3 DNA is TGTGCCAGCTCACCAACGACAGAGTTGAACACTGAAGCTTTCTTT. Translated: CASSPTTELNTEAFF.

This chain's CDR3 is CASSEYSGNYGYTF. DNA for the CDR3: TGTGCCAGCAGTGAATATAGCGGCAACTATGGCTACACCTTC. The gene calls are TRBV6-1 and TRBJ1-2, with no clear D. The germline V and J ends were trimmed by 2 bases and 2 bases, with 9 bases remaining between them. CDR1 is MNHNS and CDR2 is SASEGT in the germline V gene. The CDR3 is 14 amino acids.